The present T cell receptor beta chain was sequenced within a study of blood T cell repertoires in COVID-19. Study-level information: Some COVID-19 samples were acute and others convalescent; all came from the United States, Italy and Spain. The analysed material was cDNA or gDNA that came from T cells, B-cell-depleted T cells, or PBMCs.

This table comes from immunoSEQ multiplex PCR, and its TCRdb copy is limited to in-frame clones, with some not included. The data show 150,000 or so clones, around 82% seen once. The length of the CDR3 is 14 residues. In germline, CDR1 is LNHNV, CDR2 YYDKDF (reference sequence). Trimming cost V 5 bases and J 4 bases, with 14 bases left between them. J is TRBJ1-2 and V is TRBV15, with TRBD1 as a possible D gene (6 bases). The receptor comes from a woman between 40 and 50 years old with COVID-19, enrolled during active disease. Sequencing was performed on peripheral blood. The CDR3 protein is CATSLDGTRYGYTF. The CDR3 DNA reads TGTGCCACCAGCCTTGATGGGACACGCTATGGCTACACCTTC.